This T cell receptor (beta chain) was identified during a study of T-cell reconstitution after alpha-beta-depleted transplantation in children. Preparation of the TCRbeta library used unique molecular identifiers. TCRdb ran MiXCR on the PCR reads and lists one entry per CDR3 protein. The profile shows 70,000 to 95,000 distinct CDR3 sequences, 9% to 15% of them singletons. This clonotype was observed at least ten times. Germline-derived CDR1 and CDR2 are MNHEY and SMNVEV (reference sequence). The CDR3 spans 13 residues. Trimming cost V 2 bases and J 3 bases, with 8 bases left between them. The chain links TRBV27 to TRBJ2-7, with TRBD2 as a possible D gene (5 bases). Sequenced here: PBMCs from the stem cell graft donor, sampled from the stem cell graft. This sequence was found in a human donor who donated a stem cell graft to a child with inherited bone marrow failure. The CDR3 DNA follows: TGTGCCAGCAGTTTAGCGGGTATCTACGAGCAGTACTTC. It codes for CASSLAGIYEQYF.